What follows are 19 T cell receptor beta chains derived from one specimen sequenced in a study of persistence of HIV-infected CD4 T cells. This nonspecific control used anti-CD3/anti-CD28 bead stimulation of CD4+ T cells. Responding CD4+ T cells were sorted by upregulation of both CD40 ligand and CD69. These TCRs' antigens remain unknown. Sequencing used immunoSEQ version 4 in survey mode. Sequenced by immunoSEQ multiplex PCR; TCRdb stores in-frame clones only, minus some. The sample shows 35,000 to 50,000 clones, about nine tenths of them seen only once. The specimen comprised CD4+ T cells sorted from PBMCs after 18-hour stimulation, sampled from a patient who received antiretroviral therapy. These receptors were obtained from an adult man with HIV who was CMV-seropositive.

This rearrangement joins TRBV3-1 (or the pseudogene TRBV3-2) to TRBJ2-7; no definite D call. Trimming shortened V by 1 base and J by 4 bases, and 11 bases separated the two germline ends. CDR1 and CDR2 (germline): LGHDT, YNNKEL (reference sequence). This CDR3 is 14 amino acids long. Written as DNA, the CDR3 is TGTGCCAGCAGCCAAGCCGGGTCCTCGTACGAGCAGTACTTC. It translates to CASSQAGSSYEQYF.

The gene calls are TRBV5-8 and TRBJ2-3; D is perhaps TRBD2 (5 bases). The V end lost 3 bases, the J end lost 1 base, and 12 bases lay between the germline ends. There are 15 residues in the CDR3. Germline V CDR1 and CDR2: SGHTS, YDEGEE. The chain's CDR3 is CASSSIRGRTDTQYF. The CDR3 DNA sequence: TGTGCCAGCAGCTCCATACGAGGGCGCACAGATACGCAGTATTTT.

J is TRBJ2-7 and V is TRBV10-2; TRBD1 is a possible D gene (7 bases). The CDR3 sequence is 15 residues long. Trimming pared 3 bases from V and 2 bases from J, leaving 14 bases between. Germline V gives CDR1 WSHSY, CDR2 SAAADI. The CDR3 DNA reads as TGCGCCAGCAGTGAAATCGGGGGACAGCCCTACGAGCAGTACTTC. This encodes CASSEIGGQPYEQYF.

J is TRBJ1-2 and V is TRBV5-5; a possible D gene is TRBD1 (6 bases). Trimming stripped 1 base from V and 3 bases from J, with 16 bases between. CDR3 length: 16 amino acids. Germline V lookup: CDR1 SGHKS, CDR2 YYEKEE (reference sequence). The CDR3 loop is CASSLLTGQQDYGYTF. CDR3 sequence (DNA): TGTGCCAGCAGCTTGTTAACCGGACAGCAGGACTATGGCTACACCTTC.

The J gene is TRBJ1-2, the V gene TRBV3-1 (or the pseudogene TRBV3-2); D unresolved. CDR3 size: 13 residues. The V end was cut by 5 bases, the J end by 6 bases, with 13 bases between. Germline lookup yields CDR1 LGHDT and CDR2 YNNKEL (reference sequence). In DNA, the CDR3 is TGTGCCAGCAGCTTCAGTCAGGCTGATGGCTACACCTTC. This codes for CASSFSQADGYTF.

This clone was detected a few times. The V gene is TRBV7-6, the J gene TRBJ1-4; 8 nucleotides agree with TRBD1. The CDR3 covers 14 residues. V was clipped by 5 bases and J by 7 bases; unmatched bases: 6. Germline lookup yields CDR1 SGHVS and CDR2 FNYEAQ. CDR3 sequence reads: CASSPGQGREKLFF. For the CDR3, the DNA is TGTGCCAGCAGCCCCGGACAGGGCCGTGAAAAACTGTTTTTT.

This chain joins TRBV2 and TRBJ2-2, with 8 bases matching TRBD1. There are 15 residues in the CDR3. V shed 7 bases, J shed 1 base, and the junction held 5 bases outside the gene matches. Germline CDR1 reads SNHLY; CDR2 reads FYNNEI. The CDR3 DNA is TGTGCCAGCAATATAGGGACAGGGAACACCGGGGAGCTGTTTTTT. This translates into CASNIGTGNTGELFF.

This sequence joins TRBV19 and TRBJ2-4; D perhaps matches TRBD2 (7 bases). Trimming cost V 3 bases and J 8 bases, with 17 bases left between them. The CDR3 runs to 15 residues. Germline-derived CDR1 and CDR2 are LNHDA and SQIVND (reference sequence). CDR3 in amino acids: CASSMKAGEGDIQYF. The DNA of the CDR3 is TGTGCCAGTAGTATGAAGGCGGGGGAGGGGGACATTCAGTACTTC.

The gene calls are TRBV18 and TRBJ2-7, with D maybe TRBD1 (5 bases). The CDR3 contains 15 residues. V lost 0 bases to trimming and J lost 5 bases, with 14 bases between them. In germline, CDR1 is KGHSH, CDR2 LQKENI. The CDR3 nucleotides are TGTGCCAGCTCACCACCGAACCAGGGTGTCCACGAGCAGTACTTC. This translates into CASSPPNQGVHEQYF.

J is TRBJ2-2 and V is TRBV5-1; 9 bases fit TRBD2. Germline loops: CDR1 SGHRS, CDR2 YFSETQ. V was clipped by 0 bases and J by 7 bases; unmatched bases: 4. The CDR3 is 15 amino acids. The CDR3 region is CASSLDDSGGGELFF. The DNA for the CDR3 is TGCGCCAGCAGCTTGGATGATAGCGGGGGCGGGGAGCTGTTTTTT.

This clone was counted once. The chain uses TRBV12-3 or TRBV12-4 and TRBJ1-2; no clear D. The length of the CDR3 is 13 residues. The ends were cut back, 6 bases at V and 2 bases at J, with 10 bases in the middle. Here the CDR3 reads CASSPKGNYGYTF. In DNA form, the CDR3 reads TGTGCCAGCAGCCCAAAGGGAAACTATGGCTACACCTTC.

The chain has TRBV2 and TRBJ2-1, with 8 bases fitting TRBD2. V shed 4 bases, J shed 0 bases, and the junction held 14 bases outside the gene matches. The CDR3 has 19 residues. From germline, CDR1 is SNHLY and CDR2 FYNNEI. The CDR3 DNA follows: TGTGCCAGCAGTGCCCCTCGGGCGGGGGGCCCCTTCTCCTACAATGAGCAGTTCTTC. Residues: CASSAPRAGGPFSYNEQFF.

This clone is a singleton in its sample. V is TRBV28 and J is TRBJ2-1; 15 nucleotides agree with TRBD2. The CDR3 is 16 residues long. CDR1 MDHEN and CDR2 SYDVKM come from the germline V gene. The ends lost 2 bases at V and 7 bases at J; junction bases unmatched: 3. The CDR3 sequence: CASSLRTSGGANEQFF. The CDR3 DNA sequence: TGTGCCAGCAGTTTAAGGACTAGCGGGGGGGCAAATGAGCAGTTCTTC.

The rearrangement links TRBV28 to TRBJ2-1, with D maybe TRBD2 (7 bases). Germline V gene sequence: CDR1 MDHEN, CDR2 SYDVKM. V lost 3 bases and J lost 0, with 27 bases in between. This CDR3 has 21 residues. As DNA, the CDR3 is TGTGCCAGCAGTTTCGGAAGGATCTTTACGGGGGGCCTCAGCTCCTACAATGAGCAGTTCTTC. Translating it yields CASSFGRIFTGGLSSYNEQFF.

This clone was seen a single time. The gene calls are TRBV27 and TRBJ2-7, with 15 bases matching TRBD2. CDR1 is MNHEY, CDR2 SMNVEV, per germline (reference sequence). The J segment lost 5 bases and the V segment lost 5 bases, leaving 10 bases of the junction unmatched. The CDR3 spans 17 residues. The CDR3 spells CASSLRTSGGAGHEQYF. The CDR3, as DNA: TGTGCCAGCAGTCTCAGGACTAGCGGGGGGGCAGGTCACGAGCAGTACTTC.

This clone was seen only a few times. The chain combines TRBV7-9 with TRBJ1-3; D gene uncertain. The CDR3 has 15 residues. V gave up 0 bases and J gave up 3 bases, with 9 bases separating them. Germline-derived CDR1 and CDR2 are SEHNR and FQNEAQ (reference sequence). CDR3 in amino acids: CASSLAAGGGNTIYF. The CDR3 DNA is TGTGCCAGCAGCTTAGCGGCAGGAGGTGGAAACACCATATATTTT.

This clone appeared a single time. The V and J genes are TRBV3-1 (or the pseudogene TRBV3-2) and TRBJ1-2; the D is unclear. Trimming removed 6 bases at V and 1 base at J, with 9 bases between. In germline, CDR1 is LGHDT, CDR2 YNNKEL (reference sequence). The CDR3 consists of 13 residues. The CDR3 DNA sequence: TGTGCCAGCAGGGGCCCTTTTAACTATGGCTACACCTTC. Translating it yields CASRGPFNYGYTF.

The chain combines TRBV12-5 with TRBJ2-7, with D possibly matching TRBD1 (6 bases). The CDR3 runs 14 residues. CDR1 LGHNT and CDR2 FRNRAP come from the germline V gene. V gave up 3 bases and J gave up 3 bases, with 12 bases separating them. The DNA of the CDR3 is TGTGCTAGTGGTTTCCAGACAGGAAACTACGAGCAGTACTTC. It codes for CASGFQTGNYEQYF.

This chain connects TRBV4-1 to TRBJ2-1, with D uncertain. Germline-derived CDR1 and CDR2 are MGHRA and YSYEKL. Deletions cut 2 bases from V and 2 bases from J, with 13 bases between. This CDR3 is built from 16 residues. The CDR3 reads CASSQRVGPTYNEQFF. For the CDR3, the DNA is TGCGCCAGCAGCCAAAGGGTCGGGCCCACCTACAATGAGCAGTTCTTC.